The clone carrying this TCR beta chain was counted a single time. V shed 6 bases and J shed 3 bases, with 12 bases lying between them. Per germline, CDR1 MNHEY and CDR2 SVGEGT. The CDR3 spans 13 residues. TCRdb's copy holds only in-frame clones and misses some; the assay was immunoSEQ multiplex PCR. The table records 20,000 to 25,000 clones, around 83% of them present only once. This entry belongs to a study of control samples from healthy donors and cancer patients. This sequence joins TRBV6-2 or TRBV6-3 and TRBJ2-7, with D possibly being TRBD2 (5 bases). Sample: PBMCs. This sequence originates from a man aged 55 to 70 with head and neck cancer. For the CDR3, the DNA is TGTGCCAGCAGCGACCCCGGGATCTACGAGCAGTACTTC. Translation: CASSDPGIYEQYF.